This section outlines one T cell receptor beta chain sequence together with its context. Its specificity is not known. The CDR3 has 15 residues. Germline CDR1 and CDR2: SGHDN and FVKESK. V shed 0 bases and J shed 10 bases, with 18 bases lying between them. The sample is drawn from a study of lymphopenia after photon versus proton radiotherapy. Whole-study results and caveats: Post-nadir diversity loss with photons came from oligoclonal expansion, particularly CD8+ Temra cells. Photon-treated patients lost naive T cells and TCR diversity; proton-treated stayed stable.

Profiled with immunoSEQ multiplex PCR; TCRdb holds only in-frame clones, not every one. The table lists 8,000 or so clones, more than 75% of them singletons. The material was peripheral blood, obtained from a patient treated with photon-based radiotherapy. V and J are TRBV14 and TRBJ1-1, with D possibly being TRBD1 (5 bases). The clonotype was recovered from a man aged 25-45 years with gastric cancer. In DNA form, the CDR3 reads TGTGCCAGCAGCCAAGAAAGGGACTCCCTAAGGGGAGCTTTCTTT. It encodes CASSQERDSLRGAFF.